This TCR beta chain was captured by sequencing in a study of T cell repertoires in cytomegalovirus infection (dated by TCRdb to the late 2010s). Notes on the research overall: Donor HLA type was relevant to the analysis, as public TCR beta signatures indicated carriage of CMV infection together with the matching HLA type. What the research found in general, with its limitations: In both this cohort and an independent roughly 350-donor cohort, the cumulative frequency of public TCR beta family members distinguished carriers of CMV infection plus the relevant HLA type. The ex vivo response was dominated by HLA-C-restricted CMV-specific TCR beta clonotypes, which also provided the single most frequent clonotype in two of eight donors.

Data came from an Illumina HiSeq 1500. In-frame beta chains were kept once TCRdb had trimmed the public reads at Q25 with fastp and called clones with MiXCR. Rows matching on CDR3 protein sequence are summarized as one entry with the most common DNA and genes. The table for this sample lists approximately 170,000 distinct CDR3 sequences; about 15% of them were counted only once. The ten largest clones take up approximately 30% of the sample. Per the germline V gene, SGHVS is the CDR1 and FQNEAQ is the CDR2. The V end loses 3 bases and the J end loses 3 bases, and a stretch of 11 bases separates them. The CDR3 is 14 residues long, counting both termini. The CDR3 DNA has 42 bases and is translated from base 1. Worth noting for this clonotype: Its antigen is not yet known. A read error may explain this, as a much larger clone is one base away. As the CDR3 is not closed by the conserved phenylalanine or tryptophan, this likely results from a read error.

The V and J segments used are TRBV7-8 and TRBJ2-5; TRBD1 might be the D gene, on 5 matching bases. This TCR was recovered from a human donor in good health (CMV status not recorded). Some clones in this sample may be carry-over from other donors' samples. Material: PBMCs. The DNA sequence reads TGTGCCAGCAGCTTTAGACAGAATAAAGAGACCCAGTACTCC. It translates to CASSFRQNKETQYS.